This T cell receptor (beta chain) appears in the sequencing data of a study of T-cell memory formation after mild COVID-19. Germline assignment: CDR1 LNHDA and CDR2 SQIVND (reference sequence). The CDR3 is 14 amino acids. V was pared by 3 bases and J by 10 bases, with 18 bases between. Study-wide points: Contracting CD8+ clones were enriched in EMRA, CD4+ mainly in CM and EM.

Concerning this clonotype: What it binds is not known.

Using its own MiXCR run on the 5' RACE reads, TCRdb lists one record per CDR3 protein. The data hold approximately 200,000 distinct CDR3 sequences, with approximately 16% observed a single time. J is TRBJ1-1 and V is TRBV19; D call uncertain. The TCR was taken from an adult woman who had mild COVID-19 (a few samples of this study predate the infection). Cell type and time point are not known. Sequencing was carried out using PBMCs or a T cell subset sorted from them (not recorded which). CDR3 nucleotides: TGTGCCAGTAGTATGTCTACGGGCATCCCAATAGCTTTCTTT. It specifies CASSMSTGIPIAFF.